This T cell receptor beta chain was obtained from a study of blood T cell repertoires in COVID-19. Measured with immunoSEQ multiplex PCR; TCRdb has only the in-frame clones, and not every one. The sample includes about 180,000 clones, around 87% of them seen just once. CDR3 length: 14 amino acids. Germline V gives CDR1 MNHEY, CDR2 SMNVEV (reference sequence). The V gene end was trimmed by 5 bases and the J gene end by 10 bases; junction bases not matched to a gene: 5. The sample consisted of peripheral blood. The chain links TRBV27 to TRBJ1-6, with 10 positions matching TRBD1. The clonotype was recovered from a woman in her 30s with active or convalescent COVID-19. CDR3 DNA sequence: TGTGCCAGCAGTCCCGGGACAGGGGCCTCACCCCTCCACTTT. This gives the protein CASSPGTGASPLHF.